Presented here are 27 T cell receptor beta chains from one specimen sequenced in a study of T cells after yellow fever vaccination. Each CDR3 protein is one row after TCRdb ran MiXCR on the 5' RACE reads. In the table there are about 340,000 distinct CDR3 sequences, around 4.1% of which are singletons. The specimen comprised PBMCs, sampled 5 days after the yellow fever booster vaccination. These receptors were collected from a man younger than 35 who received the YFV17D yellow fever vaccine.

This clonotype was observed a few times. The chain couples TRBV24-1 to TRBJ2-7, with TRBD2 matching over 9 bases. Looked up from germline, CDR1 is KGHDR and CDR2 is SFDVKD. Trimming took 9 bases from V and 3 from J; bases not matched to a gene: 11. This CDR3 has 15 residues. As DNA, the CDR3 is TGTGCCACCCGGAGACGTGCGGGGGGGAACTACGAGCAGTACGTC. It translates to CATRRRAGGNYEQYV.

This clonotype was counted a few times. This chain joins TRBV5-1 and TRBJ2-3, with D tentatively TRBD1 (6 bases). The V gene's germline CDR1 is SGHRS and CDR2 YFSETQ. The CDR3 sequence is 16 residues long. V lost 2 bases and J 2 bases, leaving 15 bases between the germline ends. CDR3 residues: CASSLIGAGVTDTQYF. The CDR3 region has the DNA TGCGCCAGCAGCTTAATCGGCGCAGGGGTCACAGATACGCAGTATTTT.

This clonotype has just a few counts. The chain carries TRBV5-1 and TRBJ1-2; D not resolved. This CDR3 spans 14 amino acids. Germline loops: CDR1 SGHRS, CDR2 YFSETQ. V was shortened by 1 base and J by 2 bases, with 9 bases between the two germline ends. CDR3 nucleotides: TGCGCCAGCAGCTTGATCGGGGAGAACTATGGCTACACCTTC. As protein: CASSLIGENYGYTF.

Only a few counts were recorded for this clonotype. The J gene is TRBJ2-7, the V gene TRBV6-2 or TRBV6-3, with D possibly matching TRBD2 (6 bases). Trimming stripped 2 bases from V and 6 bases from J, with 11 bases between. The CDR3 runs to 13 residues. Germline V gives CDR1 MNHEY, CDR2 SVGEGT. CDR3 sequence (DNA): TGTGCCAGCAGTTACCAGACTAGTCCCGAGCAGTACTTC. Translation: CASSYQTSPEQYF.

This clonotype was recorded a few times. The CDR3 region is CASSPRGVGATYEQYF. The CDR3 DNA reads TGTGCCAGCAGCCCCAGGGGAGTAGGGGCAACCTACGAGCAGTACTTC. V and J are TRBV6-5 and TRBJ2-7, with D maybe TRBD1 (6 bases). Between the trimmed V and J ends, which lost 6 bases and 2 bases, there was a span of 20 bases. Per the germline V gene, CDR1 is MNHEY and CDR2 is SVGAGI. The CDR3 is made up of 16 amino acids.

This clonotype was found a few times. This chain connects TRBV3-1 to TRBJ2-5, with 7 bases lining up with TRBD2. CDR3 length: 15 amino acids. Germline values: CDR1 LGHDT, CDR2 YNNKEL (reference sequence). The V gene end was trimmed by 5 bases and the J gene end by 1 base; junction bases not matched to a gene: 7. CDR3 loop: CASSTPPGGQETQYF. As DNA, the CDR3 is TGTGCCAGCAGCACCCCGCCGGGGGGCCAAGAGACCCAGTACTTC.

This clonotype was seen repeatedly, ten times or more. J is TRBJ1-4 and V is TRBV29-1; 10 bases are shared with TRBD1. The germline CDR1 and CDR2 sequences are SQVTM and ANQGSEA. The CDR3 contains 14 residues. Germline trimming cut 4 bases from V and 8 bases from J; bases unmatched to any gene: 7. This chain's CDR3 is CSVVSGTGVEKLFF. Written as DNA, the CDR3 is TGCAGCGTTGTTTCCGGGACAGGGGTCGAAAAACTGTTTTTT.

This clonotype turned up a few times. The chain couples TRBV6-2 or TRBV6-3 to TRBJ2-1; tentative D call: TRBD2 (7 bases). V dropped 6 bases and J dropped 6 bases, with 15 bases sitting between them. This CDR3 is built from 14 residues. The germline CDR1 and CDR2 sequences are MNHEY and SVGEGT. CDR3 protein: CASSPAGALNEQFF. CDR3 nucleotide sequence: TGTGCCAGCAGCCCGGCGGGGGCGCTCAATGAGCAGTTCTTC.

This clonotype occurred many times. V and J are TRBV29-1 and TRBJ2-3, with TRBD1 as a possible D gene (5 bases). Trimming shortened V by 7 bases and J by 5 bases, and 10 bases separated the two germline ends. The CDR3 is 11 residues long. Per germline, CDR1 SQVTM and CDR2 ANQGSEA. The CDR3 sequence: CSGQRGDTQYF. The CDR3 DNA reads as TGCAGCGGTCAAAGGGGAGATACGCAGTATTTT.

The chain combines TRBV5-1 with TRBJ2-3, with D tentatively TRBD2 (5 bases). Trimming took 3 bases from V and 2 from J, leaving 10 bases between them. Germline V lookup: CDR1 SGHRS, CDR2 YFSETQ. The CDR3 totals 14 residues. This CDR3 is CASSSAGLTDTQYF. CDR3 nucleotide sequence: TGCGCCAGCAGCTCGGCGGGTCTCACAGATACGCAGTATTTT.

The chain carries TRBV5-1 and TRBJ2-5; 7 bases align to TRBD1. The V gene end was trimmed by 4 bases and the J gene end by 4 bases; junction bases not matched to a gene: 13. Germline CDR1 and CDR2: SGHRS and YFSETQ. The CDR3 runs to 16 residues. The CDR3 reads CASSAGLRGIPETQYF. CDR3 in DNA: TGCGCCAGCAGCGCCGGCCTCAGGGGGATTCCAGAGACCCAGTACTTC. The full variable domain, rest sourced from reference TRBV5-1 and TRBJ2-5, is KAGVTQTPRYLIKTRGQQVTLSCSPISGHRSVSWYQQTPGQGLQFLFEYFSETQRNKGNFPGRFSGRQFSNSRSEMNVSTLELGDSALYLCASSAGLRGIPETQYFGPGTRLLVL.

This CDR3 is CASSFLRGDNYGYTF. CDR3 nucleotides: TGTGCCAGCAGCTTCCTCAGGGGGGACAACTATGGCTACACCTTC. The chain couples TRBV7-2 to TRBJ1-2, with 7 positions matching TRBD1. Germline V gene sequence: CDR1 SGHTA, CDR2 FQGNSA. V lost 3 bases, J lost 2 bases, and 6 bases stayed unmatched. The CDR3 extends over 15 amino acids. Using reference TRBV7-2 and TRBJ1-2 for the parts outside the CDR3, the full variable domain is GAGVSQSPSNKVTEKGKDVELRCDPISGHTALYWYRQSLGQGLEFLIYFQGNSAPDKSGLPSDRFSAERTGGSVSTLTIQRTQQEDSAVYLCASSFLRGDNYGYTFGSGTRLTVV.

Only a few counts were recorded for this clonotype. The chain carries TRBV5-1 and TRBJ1-1, with a possible D match to TRBD1 (5 bases). The CDR3 loop spans 14 amino acids. CDR1 and CDR2 (germline): SGHRS, YFSETQ. V was cut by 4 bases and J by 4 bases, with 14 bases left in between. The CDR3 reads CASSTRVGGTEAFF. The CDR3 nucleotides read TGCGCCAGCAGCACCCGAGTGGGGGGCACTGAAGCTTTCTTT.

V is TRBV27 and J is TRBJ2-2; 7 bases align to TRBD1. V dropped 6 bases and J dropped 3; count of bases not matched to a gene: 10. CDR1 is MNHEY, CDR2 SMNVEV, per germline (reference sequence). CDR3 length equals 16 residues. CDR3: CASSREGGSDTGELFF. CDR3 bases: TGTGCCAGCAGCCGGGAAGGGGGCTCGGACACCGGGGAGCTGTTTTTT.

In this sample, this clonotype turned up many times. The V call is TRBV5-1, the J call TRBJ1-1, with D perhaps matching TRBD1 (5 bases). The CDR3 consists of 14 residues. Trimming removed 4 bases from V and 2 bases from J, with 12 bases in between. The germline gives CDR1 SGHRS, CDR2 YFSETQ. The CDR3 sequence: CASSPDSGNTEAFF. The CDR3 DNA sequence: TGCGCCAGCAGCCCCGACAGTGGTAACACTGAAGCTTTCTTT.

This sequence joins TRBV28 and TRBJ2-1; no definite D call. Germline V gene lookup returns CDR1 MDHEN and CDR2 SYDVKM. The CDR3 runs 13 residues. V was pared by 6 bases and J by 2 bases, with 8 bases between. As DNA, the CDR3 is TGTGCCAGCAGAACTACAGCCTACAATGAGCAGTTCTTC. This gives the protein CASRTTAYNEQFF.

This sequence joins TRBV6-5 and TRBJ2-7; D is perhaps TRBD2 (5 bases). This CDR3 spans 15 amino acids. CDR1 MNHEY and CDR2 SVGAGI come from the germline V gene. Trimming pared 2 bases from V and 5 bases from J, leaving 16 bases between. The CDR3 DNA follows: TGTGCCAGCAGTTACAGCCTAGCCGCTTACCACGAGCAGTACGTC. Protein sequence: CASSYSLAAYHEQYV.

CDR3 sequence: CASSEGRGGSYEQYF. The CDR3 DNA reads TGTGCCAGCAGTGAGGGCAGGGGAGGTTCCTACGAGCAGTACTTC. This rearrangement joins TRBV2 to TRBJ2-7; either TRBD1 or TRBD2 may fit D (6 bases each). CDR1 and CDR2 (germline): SNHLY, FYNNEI. V was pared by 3 bases and J by 1 base, with 13 bases between. The CDR3 runs 15 residues.

This clonotype was found a few times. The rearrangement joins TRBV10-3 to TRBJ1-5; 7 bases are a match to TRBD1. The CDR3 is 14 amino acids. From germline, CDR1 is ENHRY and CDR2 SYGVKD. Germline trimming cut 4 bases from V and 5 bases from J; bases unmatched to any gene: 5. DNA for the CDR3: TGTGCCATCAGTGTGCAGGGGGGGCATCAGCCCCAGCATTTT. Its protein product is CAISVQGGHQPQHF.

Many counts were recorded for this clonotype. V usage is TRBV7-9 and J usage is TRBJ2-5; D unresolved. This CDR3 is 14 amino acids long. V was cut by 3 bases and J by 5 bases, with 13 bases left in between. The germline V gene encodes CDR1 SEHNR and CDR2 FQNEAQ (reference sequence). The DNA for the CDR3 is TGTGCCAGCAGCTTCCCGCAGTTCCGTGAGACCCAGTACTTC. Translation: CASSFPQFRETQYF.

This clonotype has a handful of counts. This chain joins TRBV30 and TRBJ1-3; D ambiguous. Trimming removed 1 base at V and 0 bases at J, with 7 bases between. Germline assignment: CDR1 GTSNPN and CDR2 SVGIG (reference sequence). This CDR3 is 14 amino acids long. The DNA for the CDR3 is TGTGCCTGGAGTGGGCCGCTCTCTGGAAACACCATATATTTT. Amino acid sequence: CAWSGPLSGNTIYF.

This clonotype was picked up many times. This chain joins TRBV5-1 and TRBJ1-1; D may be TRBD1 (5 bases). V was trimmed by 4 bases and J by 1 base, leaving 11 bases between them. Germline CDR1 SGHRS, CDR2 YFSETQ. This CDR3 region has 14 residues. The CDR3 loop reads CASSKGDGNTEAFF. The DNA for the CDR3 is TGCGCCAGCAGCAAAGGGGACGGGAACACTGAAGCTTTCTTT.

In this sample, this clonotype turned up many times. The rearrangement joins TRBV6-5 to TRBJ1-1, with TRBD1 matching over 9 bases. Unmatched junction bases numbered 7, after V lost 4 bases and J lost 4 bases. CDR1 and CDR2 from the germline V gene are MNHEY and SVGAGI. The CDR3 extends over 15 amino acids. This CDR3 reads CASSSWDRAGTEAFF. For the CDR3, the DNA is TGTGCCAGCAGTTCTTGGGACAGGGCGGGCACTGAAGCTTTCTTT.

This clonotype was detected a few times. The chain has TRBV7-8 and TRBJ2-5, with a weak D call TRBD1 (6 bases). The V gene lost 0 bases and the J gene lost 4 bases, with 9 bases spanning the gap. Germline CDR1 SGHVS, CDR2 FQNEAQ. The CDR3 sequence is 14 residues long. The CDR3 DNA reads as TGTGCCAGCAGCTTAGCACAGGGCGGAGAGACCCAGTACTTC. Translating it yields CASSLAQGGETQYF.

This clonotype was counted at least ten times. This chain uses TRBV4-3 with TRBJ1-3; D is undetermined. CDR3 length equals 15 residues. Trimming removed 3 bases at V and 4 bases at J, with 13 bases between. Germline V lookup: CDR1 LGHNA, CDR2 YSLEER. CDR3 nucleotide sequence: TGCGCCAGCAGCCAGCAAGTGGGATTGGGAAACACCATATATTTT. Translation gives CASSQQVGLGNTIYF.

The chain links TRBV6-4 to TRBJ2-1; 12 nucleotides align to TRBD2. With V trimmed by 6 bases and J by 3 bases, 3 bases remained unmatched. Germline CDR1 is MRHNA and CDR2 is SNTAGT. This CDR3 comprises 15 residues. CDR3 sequence (DNA): TGTGCCAGCAGGAAGACTAGCGGGGGCTACAATGAGCAGTTCTTC. Translated: CASRKTSGGYNEQFF.

This clonotype was recorded a few times. The rearrangement uses TRBV12-3 or TRBV12-4 and TRBJ1-2, with D maybe TRBD1 (5 bases). V was pared by 8 bases and J by 0 bases, with 7 bases between. The CDR3 consists of 12 residues. This CDR3 is CASGGTNYGYTF. Written as DNA, the CDR3 is TGTGCCAGCGGGGGAACTAACTATGGCTACACCTTC.